These T cell receptor beta chains were read from a single sample in a study of shared clonotypes between healthy human individuals. Data came from immunoSEQ multiplex PCR; TCRdb stores just in-frame clones and leaves some out. Of about 1.1 million clones listed, approximately 78% are singletons. Sequencing used memory CD4+ T cells from PBMCs. Source of these receptors: a young man in good health. Some clones in this sample may be carry-over from other donors' samples. The CDR3 runs from the conserved cysteine through the conserved F or W. The D gene is left open where the match is weak. Where a row states a size, it is once, few, many or the class of an expanded clone; other rows omit it.

d_call j_call clone_size v_call cdr3_aa cdr3_nt
. TRBJ1-1 . TRBV5-1 CASSPSGPMNTEAFF TGCGCCAGCAGTCCGTCAGGCCCCATGAACACTGAAGCTTTCTTT
. TRBJ1-4 once TRBV6-5 CASSPSGGTNEKLFF TGTGCCAGCAGTCCTTCGGGGGGAACTAATGAAAAACTGTTTTTT
. TRBJ2-7 . TRBV5-1 CASSGQSTSEQYF TGCGCCAGCAGCGGACAGTCCACTAGCGAGCAGTACTTC
. TRBJ2-7 . TRBV30 CAWNPPTGRFAYEQYF TGTGCCTGGAACCCCCCGACAGGCCGTTTCGCCTACGAGCAGTACTTC
. TRBJ2-4 . TRBV18 CASSPDKPGLQYF TGTGCCAGCTCACCAGATAAACCGGGACTCCAGTACTTC
. TRBJ2-3 . TRBV5-4 CASSEGGGSPNTQYF TGTGCCAGCAGCGAGGGGGGGGGAAGCCCAAATACGCAGTATTTT
TRBD1 TRBJ2-6 once TRBV7-9 CASSLASGGGANVLTF TGTGCCAGCAGCTTAGCATCAGGGGGTGGGGCCAACGTCCTGACTTTC
TRBD1 TRBJ1-5 many TRBV28 CASSLLTGNNQPQHF TGTGCCAGCAGTTTACTGACAGGGAACAATCAGCCCCAGCATTTT
TRBD2 TRBJ2-7 . TRBV2 CASTRGLAASYEQYF TGTGCCAGCACCCGAGGACTAGCGGCCTCCTACGAGCAGTACTTC
TRBD1 TRBJ2-5 . TRBV7-8 CASSPPFRDRGMGEQYF TGTGCCAGCAGTCCCCCTTTCCGGGACAGGGGTATGGGGGAGCAGTACTTC
. TRBJ1-2 . TRBV6-4 CASSDSGREDYGYTF TGTGCCAGCAGTGACTCGGGCAGAGAGGACTATGGCTACACCTTC
. TRBJ1-3 . TRBV7-2 CASSLQTGSGNTIYF TGTGCCAGCAGCTTACAGACAGGATCTGGAAACACCATATATTTT
. TRBJ1-5 many TRBV10-3 CANQVDPNQPQHF TGTGCCAACCAGGTCGATCCCAATCAGCCCCAGCATTTT
. TRBJ1-4 . TRBV5-8 CASTSSTAATNEKLFF TGTGCCAGCACCTCGTCCACCGCCGCAACTAATGAAAAACTGTTTTTT
. TRBJ1-1 . TRBV11-2 CASSPTGIEAFF TGTGCCAGCAGCCCGACAGGAATTGAAGCTTTCTTT
TRBD1 TRBJ2-7 . TRBV27 CASSERTGQSYEQYF TGTGCCAGCAGTGAACGGACAGGGCAGAGCTACGAGCAGTACTTC